Sequencing of this TCR beta chain was carried out in a study of shared clonotypes between healthy human individuals. Study-wide context: Donors had three CD4 naive, three CD4 memory, two CD8 naive and one CD8 memory plate apiece.

Genomic DNA belonging to each subset was distributed in equal measure over several immunoSEQ plates. This table comes from immunoSEQ multiplex PCR, and its TCRdb copy is limited to in-frame clones, with some not included. This sample carries a few million clones, around nine tenths of them seen once, and the ten largest clones take 0.11% to 0.15%. Notes on this clone: Its antigen is unknown.

General observations from the study: Memory subsets had estimated richness that was generally smaller than that of naive subsets.

The germline CDR1 and CDR2 sequences are ENHRY and SYGVKD. Trimming shortened V by 3 bases and J by 7 bases, and 8 bases separated the two germline ends. The CDR3 has 12 residues. Healthy HIV-negative adults without recent acute infections or vaccinations served as donors. The rearrangement links TRBV10-3 to TRBJ2-3; D remains unclear. The TCR comes from a young man in good health. What was sequenced was naive CD4+ T cells sorted from blood. The sample's subset: CD45RA+ positively selected. The CDR3 DNA follows: TGTGCCATCAGTGATTGGCGCAATACGCAGTATTTT. Protein: CAISDWRNTQYF.